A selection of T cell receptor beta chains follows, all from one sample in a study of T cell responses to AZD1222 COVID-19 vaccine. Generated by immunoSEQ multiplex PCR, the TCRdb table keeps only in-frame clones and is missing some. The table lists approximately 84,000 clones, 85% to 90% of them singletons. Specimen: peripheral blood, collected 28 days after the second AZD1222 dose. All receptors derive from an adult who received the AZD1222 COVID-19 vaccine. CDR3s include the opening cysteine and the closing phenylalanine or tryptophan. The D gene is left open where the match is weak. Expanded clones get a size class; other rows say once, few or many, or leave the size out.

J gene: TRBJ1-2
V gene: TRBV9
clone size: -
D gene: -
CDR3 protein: CASSVEATINYGYTF
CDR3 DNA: TGTGCCAGCAGCGTAGAGGCCACGATTAACTATGGCTACACCTTC

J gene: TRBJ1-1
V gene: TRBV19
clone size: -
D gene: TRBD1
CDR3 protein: CASSFDRGTEAFF
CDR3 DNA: TGTGCCAGTAGTTTCGACAGGGGCACTGAAGCTTTCTTT

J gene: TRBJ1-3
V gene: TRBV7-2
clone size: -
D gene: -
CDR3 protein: CASSTLASSGNTIYF
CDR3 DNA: TGTGCCAGCAGCACCCTTGCTTCATCCGGAAACACCATATATTTT

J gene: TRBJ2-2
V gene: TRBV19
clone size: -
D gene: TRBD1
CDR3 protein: CASSGTVTTGELFF
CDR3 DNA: TGTGCCAGTAGTGGGACAGTGACCACCGGGGAGCTGTTTTTT

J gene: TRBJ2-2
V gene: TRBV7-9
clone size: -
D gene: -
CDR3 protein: CASSLGSNTGELFF
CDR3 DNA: TGTGCCAGCAGCTTAGGGTCCAACACCGGGGAGCTGTTTTTT

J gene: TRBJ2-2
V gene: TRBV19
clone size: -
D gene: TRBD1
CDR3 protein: CASIVQGSGELFF
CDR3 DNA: TGTGCCAGTATCGTACAGGGGAGCGGGGAGCTGTTTTTT

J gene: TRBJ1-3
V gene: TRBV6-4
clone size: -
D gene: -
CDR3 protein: CASSDPTRGGGGGNTIYF
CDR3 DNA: TGTGCCAGCAGTGACCCGACGCGGGGCGGTGGGGGAGGAAACACCATATATTTT

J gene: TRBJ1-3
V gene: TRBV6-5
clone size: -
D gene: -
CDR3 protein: CASSYGRLAAGNTIYF
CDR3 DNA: TGTGCCAGCAGTTACGGAAGGCTCGCCGCTGGAAACACCATATATTTT

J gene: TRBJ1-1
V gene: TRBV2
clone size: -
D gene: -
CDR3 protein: CASREWQGWSTEAFF
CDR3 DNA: TGTGCCAGCAGGGAATGGCAGGGGTGGTCTACTGAAGCTTTCTTT

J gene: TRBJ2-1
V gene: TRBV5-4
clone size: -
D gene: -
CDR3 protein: CATVYQGGAYNEQFF
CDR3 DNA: TGTGCCACCGTTTATCAGGGGGGGGCCTACAATGAGCAGTTCTTC

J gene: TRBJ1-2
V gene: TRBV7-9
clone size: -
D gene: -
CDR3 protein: CASSLVRHDGYTF
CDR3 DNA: TGTGCCAGCAGCTTAGTGCGCCACGATGGCTACACCTTC

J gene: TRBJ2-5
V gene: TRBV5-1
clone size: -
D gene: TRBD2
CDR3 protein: CASGRDYQETQYF
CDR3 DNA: TGCGCCAGCGGGAGGGATTACCAAGAGACCCAGTACTTC

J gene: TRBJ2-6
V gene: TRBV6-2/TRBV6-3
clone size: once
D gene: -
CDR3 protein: CASSWGESGANVLTF
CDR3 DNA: TGTGCCAGCAGTTGGGGGGAGTCTGGGGCCAACGTCCTGACTTTC

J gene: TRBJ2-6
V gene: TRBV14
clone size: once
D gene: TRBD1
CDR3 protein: CASSPRGTGLSGANVLTF
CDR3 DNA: TGTGCCAGCAGCCCCCGGGGGACAGGGTTATCTGGGGCCAACGTCCTGACTTTC

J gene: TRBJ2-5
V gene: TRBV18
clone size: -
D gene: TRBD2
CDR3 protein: CASSPPGKLSGNQETQYF
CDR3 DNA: TGTGCCAGCTCACCACCGGGGAAACTAAGCGGGAATCAAGAGACCCAGTACTTC

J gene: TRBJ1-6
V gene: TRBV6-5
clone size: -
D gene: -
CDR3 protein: CASRGTGNNSPLHF
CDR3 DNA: TGTGCCAGCAGGGGGACCGGTAATAATTCACCCCTCCACTTT

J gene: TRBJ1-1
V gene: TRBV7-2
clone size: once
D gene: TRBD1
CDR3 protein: CASSFGTGSIEAFF
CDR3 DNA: TGTGCCAGCAGCTTCGGGACAGGGAGCATTGAAGCTTTCTTT

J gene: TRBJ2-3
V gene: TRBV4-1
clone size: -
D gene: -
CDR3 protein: CASSQDLGTDTQYF
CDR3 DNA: TGCGCCAGCAGCCAAGATTTAGGTACAGATACGCAGTATTTT

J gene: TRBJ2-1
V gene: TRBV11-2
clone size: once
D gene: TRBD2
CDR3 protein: CASSLVRGGASGDYNEQFF
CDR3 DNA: TGTGCCAGCAGCTTAGTAAGGGGAGGGGCTAGCGGGGATTACAATGAGCAGTTCTTC

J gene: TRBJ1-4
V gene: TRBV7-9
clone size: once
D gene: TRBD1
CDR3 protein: CASSTSGGTGFLFF
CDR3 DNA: TGTGCCAGCAGCACCTCGGGCGGGACAGGGTTTCTGTTTTTT

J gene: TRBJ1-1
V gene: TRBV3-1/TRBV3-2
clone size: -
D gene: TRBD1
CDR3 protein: CASSHLGGQGKNTEAFF
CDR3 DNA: TGTGCCAGCAGCCATCTCGGCGGACAGGGAAAGAACACTGAAGCTTTCTTT

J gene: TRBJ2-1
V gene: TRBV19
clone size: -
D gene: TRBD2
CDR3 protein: CASSKGQGLENAEQFF
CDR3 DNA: TGTGCCAGTAGTAAGGGGCAGGGACTAGAAAATGCTGAGCAGTTCTTC

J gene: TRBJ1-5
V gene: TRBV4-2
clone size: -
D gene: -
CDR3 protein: CASSQGVGMSNQPQHF
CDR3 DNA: TGTGCCAGCAGCCAAGGGGTGGGGATGAGCAATCAGCCCCAGCATTTT

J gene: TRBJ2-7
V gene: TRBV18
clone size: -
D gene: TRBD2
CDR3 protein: CASSPVKAGGLGEQYF
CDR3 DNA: TGTGCCAGCTCACCGGTGAAGGCGGGAGGGCTTGGCGAGCAGTACTTC

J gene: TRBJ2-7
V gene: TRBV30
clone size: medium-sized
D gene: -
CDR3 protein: CAWRDVSYEQYF
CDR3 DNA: TGTGCCTGGAGGGACGTAAGCTACGAGCAGTACTTC

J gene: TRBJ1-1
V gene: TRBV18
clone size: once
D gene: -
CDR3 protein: CASSQPPATEAFF
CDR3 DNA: TGTGCCAGCTCGCAACCCCCGGCGACTGAAGCTTTCTTT

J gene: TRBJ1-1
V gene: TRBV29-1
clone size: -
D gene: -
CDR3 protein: CSVDQAGPNTEAFF
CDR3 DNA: TGCAGCGTTGATCAGGCGGGGCCGAACACTGAAGCTTTCTTT

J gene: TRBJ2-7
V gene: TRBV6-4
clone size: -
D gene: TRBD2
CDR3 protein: CASSDRASGSRSYEQYF
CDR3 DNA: TGTGCCAGCAGTGACCGGGCTAGCGGGAGTCGGTCCTACGAGCAGTACTTC

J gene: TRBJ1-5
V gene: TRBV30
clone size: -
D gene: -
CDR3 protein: CAWSPQASLWPQHF
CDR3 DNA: TGTGCCTGGAGCCCCCAGGCTAGCCTATGGCCCCAGCATTTT

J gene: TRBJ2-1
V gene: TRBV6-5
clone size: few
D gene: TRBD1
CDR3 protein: CASSTGDGSYNEQFF
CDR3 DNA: TGTGCCAGCAGTACAGGGGACGGCTCCTACAATGAGCAGTTCTTC

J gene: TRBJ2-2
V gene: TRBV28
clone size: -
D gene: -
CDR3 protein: CASKIRQTFYGELFF
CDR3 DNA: TGTGCCAGCAAGATCAGACAAACTTTTTACGGGGAGCTGTTTTTT

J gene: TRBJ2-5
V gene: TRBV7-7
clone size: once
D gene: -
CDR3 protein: CASSLTPAKGVETQYF
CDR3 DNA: TGTGCTAGCAGCCTTACCCCGGCGAAAGGGGTTGAGACCCAGTACTTC

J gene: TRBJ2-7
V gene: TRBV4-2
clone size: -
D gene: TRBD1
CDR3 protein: CASSPTPGQGLEQYF
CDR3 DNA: TGTGCCAGCAGCCCGACACCGGGACAGGGGCTCGAGCAGTACTTC

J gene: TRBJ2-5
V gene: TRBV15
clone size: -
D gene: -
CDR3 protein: CATSRPRGVLETQYF
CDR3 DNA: TGTGCCACCAGCCGTCCGAGGGGGGTTTTGGAGACCCAGTACTTC

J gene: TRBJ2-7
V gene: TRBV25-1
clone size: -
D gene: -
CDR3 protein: CASSDRGLLSYEQYF
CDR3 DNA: TGTGCCAGCAGTGACAGGGGCCTCCTCTCCTACGAGCAGTACTTC

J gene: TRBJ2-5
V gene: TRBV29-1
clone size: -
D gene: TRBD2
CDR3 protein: CSVGGSHQETQYF
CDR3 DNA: TGCAGCGTGGGGGGGAGCCACCAAGAGACCCAGTACTTC

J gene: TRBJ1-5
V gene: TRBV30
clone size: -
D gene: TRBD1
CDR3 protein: CAWSGRGRSNQPQHF
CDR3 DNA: TGTGCCTGGAGTGGCAGGGGGCGCAGCAATCAGCCCCAGCATTTT

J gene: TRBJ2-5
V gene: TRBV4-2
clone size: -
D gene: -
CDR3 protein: CASSLSGMGETQYF
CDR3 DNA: TGTGCCAGCAGCCTCTCGGGAATGGGAGAGACCCAGTACTTC

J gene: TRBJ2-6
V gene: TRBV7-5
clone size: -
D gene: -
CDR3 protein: CARSIDHPAGANVLTF
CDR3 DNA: TGTGCCAGAAGCATAGACCATCCGGCAGGGGCCAACGTCCTGACTTTC

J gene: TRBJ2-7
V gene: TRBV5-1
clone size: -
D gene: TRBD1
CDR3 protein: CASSPRTGSDEQYF
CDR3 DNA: TGCGCCAGCAGCCCTAGGACAGGGTCGGACGAGCAGTACTTC

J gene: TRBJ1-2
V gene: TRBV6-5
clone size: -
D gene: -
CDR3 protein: CASTKGTTGYTF
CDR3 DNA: TGTGCCAGCACCAAAGGGACTACGGGCTACACCTTC

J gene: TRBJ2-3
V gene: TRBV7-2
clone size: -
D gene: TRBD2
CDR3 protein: CASSLGLAGDTTFGTQYF
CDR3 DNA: TGTGCCAGCAGCCTCGGACTAGCGGGGGACACCACATTTGGTACGCAGTATTTT

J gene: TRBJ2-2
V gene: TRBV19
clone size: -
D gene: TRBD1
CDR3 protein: CASNRDRNTGELFF
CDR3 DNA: TGTGCCAGTAATCGGGACAGGAACACCGGGGAGCTGTTTTTT

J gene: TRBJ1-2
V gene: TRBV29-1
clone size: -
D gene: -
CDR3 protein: CSAFDGEYYGYTF
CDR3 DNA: TGCAGCGCCTTCGATGGGGAGTACTATGGCTACACCTTC